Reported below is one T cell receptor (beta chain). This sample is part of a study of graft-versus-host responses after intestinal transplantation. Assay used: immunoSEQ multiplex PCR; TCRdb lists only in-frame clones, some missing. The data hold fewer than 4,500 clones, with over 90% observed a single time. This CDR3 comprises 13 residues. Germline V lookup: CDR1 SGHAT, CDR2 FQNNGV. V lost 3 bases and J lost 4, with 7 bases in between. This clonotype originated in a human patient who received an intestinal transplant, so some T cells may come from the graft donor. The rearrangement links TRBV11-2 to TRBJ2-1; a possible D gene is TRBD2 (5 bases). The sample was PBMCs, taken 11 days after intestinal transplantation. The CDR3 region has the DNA TGTGCCAGCAGCTTTAGAGGGTACAATGAGCAGTTCTTC. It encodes CASSFRGYNEQFF.